This T cell receptor (beta chain) was documented in a study of vaccination and CD4 T cells after COVID-19 (dated by TCRdb to about 2022). At the level of the whole study: SARS-CoV-2 positivity had been established in the convalescent patients by nasal swab PCR, and mild disease was recorded in several of these patients and severe disease in one. In the convalescent cohort there were six males and four females, among whom were two Hispanic individuals, seven Caucasians, two Asians and one multiracial person. Each participant got two doses of either the Pfizer-BioNTech BNT162b2 vaccine (n=8) or the Moderna mRNA-1273 vaccine (n=2). Post-COVID blood samples from convalescent patients were collected a median of about 110 days after diagnosis, with a range of roughly 30 to 170 days. Post-vaccine blood samples were obtained a median of approximately 74 days after the second vaccine dose, with a range of about 13 to 250 days. A few convalescent patients gave samples both early after vaccination (day 14) and late after vaccination (days 161 to 241). For stimulating the cultures, overlapping spike peptide pools were used, derived from SARS-CoV-2 as well as from the common cold coronaviruses HCoV-NL63, HCoV-OC43 and HCoV-229E. Control cultures used a CEFX viral epitope pool as positive control, an HIV-1 Nef peptide pool as negative control, or no peptide. In 10 COVID-19 convalescent patients and a handful of infection-naive healthy vaccine recipients, researchers compared the spike-specific CD4+ TCR repertoire from before mRNA vaccination with the repertoire from after.

Preparation of the library involved PCR. At the Johns Hopkins FTIC core, DNA from the cultured CD4+ T cells underwent TCR sequencing with the Oncomine TCR Beta short-read assay. Genomic DNA was extracted from the cultured CD4+ T cells with the QIAamp micro DNA kit. The Oncomine TCR Beta libraries from cultured CD4+ T cells were pooled using unique dual indexes and then sequenced on an Illumina iSeq 100. For the original study's pipeline: Non-productive sequences were removed, and CDR3s that did not start with C, did not end with F or W, or were shorter than 7 amino acids were discarded. The MANAFEST web application identified antigen-specific clonotypes by comparing peptide-stimulated wells against reference wells and other culture wells. An FDR below 0.05, an odds ratio above 5, and a productive frequency above 0.1% in at least two of three replicate wells were required for clones to be considered positive. A clonotype was classed as cross-reactive if the clonotype showed significant expansion both in SARS-CoV-2 spike wells and in at least one common cold coronavirus spike condition. CDR3 homology was assessed with Levenshtein distances (stringdist) and unrooted phylogenetic trees (ape) in R version 3.6.1. TCRdb trimmed public reads at Q25 via fastp, called clones via MiXCR and kept in-frame beta chains. When rows share a CDR3 protein, they turn into one entry using the most common DNA and genes. The V and J calls were determined by TCRdb, not by the authors. For this sample the table gives fewer than 30,000 distinct CDR3 sequences, of which around two fifths were detected only once. Around 5.1% of the sample goes to the ten largest clones.

This specimen's time point label, per the study, means: late sampling 161 to 241 days after vaccination in three convalescent patients. The treatment or condition label here, explained by the study, means: approximately nine-day PBMC culture with coronavirus spike peptide pools or control peptides (ViraFEST assay). The study used the ViraFEST assay, which expanded antigen-specific T cells with peptide pools and then identified expanded clonotypes by TCR sequencing. The positive SARS-CoV-2 PCR tests of the convalescent patients were dated from March to December 2020, before the Alpha, Beta and Delta variants emerged in the United States. Each well held 2.2 million or so PBMCs cultured in IMDM containing about 5% human AB serum and approximately 9.6 IU/ml IL-2, with about 10 ug/ml peptide pools added. On days 3 and 7, half of the culture medium was replaced with fresh IL-2-containing medium. CD4+ T cells were isolated after about 10 days of culture through negative selection using the EasySep CD4+ T cell isolation kit. PBMCs were separated from whole blood using Ficoll-Paque Plus gradient centrifugation and then either used fresh or cryopreserved at -140C. Each culture condition was generally run in triplicate wells.

Worth noting for this clonotype: Its antigen has not been determined. The input lacks base qualities; no much larger clone sits a single base away.

The study at large found these results: Of the vaccine-specific clones found in convalescent patients, nearly all (304 of 307) were mono-reactive for SARS-CoV-2 spike instead of being cross-reactive with common cold coronaviruses. The study included relatively few convalescent patients and did not analyze early timepoints after natural infection. Among convalescent patients, a median around 86% of the SARS-CoV-2-reactive clones seen after vaccination appeared only after vaccination, which suggests priming specific to the vaccine. Although the median number of SARS-CoV-2-reactive clonotypes went up from roughly 22 after infection to some 37 after vaccination, the increase was not significant.

The CDR3, from cysteine to phenylalanine, totals 16 residues. Only the CDR3 portion is preserved as DNA: 48 bases, with reading frame beginning at the first base. Sequencing was performed on CD4+ T cells from blood, cultured in vitro, taken about 7 months after SARS-CoV-2 vaccination. The receptor chain draws on TRBV21-1 and TRBJ2-5; no check of the table's D call, TRBD2, against the DNA was made. TRBV21-1 is classified as a pseudogene. The sequence was collected from a human donor who had recovered from COVID-19. CDR3 loop: CASSKPPSGSQETQYF. The sequenced DNA: TGTGCCAGCAGCAAACCCCCTAGCGGGAGCCAAGAGACCCAGTACTTC.